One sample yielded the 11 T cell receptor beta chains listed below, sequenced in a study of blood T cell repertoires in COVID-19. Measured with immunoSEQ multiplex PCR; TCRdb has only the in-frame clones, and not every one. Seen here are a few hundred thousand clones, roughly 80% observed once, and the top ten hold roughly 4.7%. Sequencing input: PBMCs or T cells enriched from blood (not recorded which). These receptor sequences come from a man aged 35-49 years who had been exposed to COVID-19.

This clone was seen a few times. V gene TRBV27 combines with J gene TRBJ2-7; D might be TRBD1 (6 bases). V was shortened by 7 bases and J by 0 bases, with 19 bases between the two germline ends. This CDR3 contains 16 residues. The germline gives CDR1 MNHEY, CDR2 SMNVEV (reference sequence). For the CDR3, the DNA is TGTGCCAGCACCGAGTCAGGGGTACTGAGCTCCTACGAGCAGTACTTC. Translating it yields CASTESGVLSSYEQYF.

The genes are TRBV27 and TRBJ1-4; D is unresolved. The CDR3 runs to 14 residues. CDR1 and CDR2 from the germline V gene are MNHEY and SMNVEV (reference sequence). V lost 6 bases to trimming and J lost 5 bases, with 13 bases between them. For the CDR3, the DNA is TGTGCCAGCAGACCTTCCGGGAGAAATGAAAAACTGTTTTTT. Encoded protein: CASRPSGRNEKLFF.

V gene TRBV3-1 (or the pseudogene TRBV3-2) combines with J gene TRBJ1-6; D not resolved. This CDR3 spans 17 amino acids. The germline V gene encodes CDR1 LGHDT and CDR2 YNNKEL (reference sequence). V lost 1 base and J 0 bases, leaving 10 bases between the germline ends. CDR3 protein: CASSQVRGGSYNSPLHF. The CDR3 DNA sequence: TGTGCCAGCAGCCAAGTGCGGGGAGGCTCCTATAATTCACCCCTCCACTTT.

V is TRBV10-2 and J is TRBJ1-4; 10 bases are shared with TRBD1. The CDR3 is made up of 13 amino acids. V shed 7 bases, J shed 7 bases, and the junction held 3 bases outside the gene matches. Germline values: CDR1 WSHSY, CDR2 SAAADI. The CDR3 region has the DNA TGCGCCAGCACAGGACAGGGGGGTGAAAAACTGTTTTTT. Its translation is CASTGQGGEKLFF.

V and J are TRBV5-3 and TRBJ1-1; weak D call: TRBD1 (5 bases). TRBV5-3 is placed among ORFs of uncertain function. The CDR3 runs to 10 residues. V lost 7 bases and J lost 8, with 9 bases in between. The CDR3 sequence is CARATAEAFF. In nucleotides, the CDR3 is TGTGCCAGAGCGACAGCCGAAGCTTTCTTT.

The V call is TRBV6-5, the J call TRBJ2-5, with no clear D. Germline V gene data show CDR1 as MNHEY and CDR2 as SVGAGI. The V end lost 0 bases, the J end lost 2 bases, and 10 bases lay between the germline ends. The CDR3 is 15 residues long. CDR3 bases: TGTGCCAGCAGTTACTCGGTGGGCATACAAGAGACCCAGTACTTC. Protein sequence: CASSYSVGIQETQYF.

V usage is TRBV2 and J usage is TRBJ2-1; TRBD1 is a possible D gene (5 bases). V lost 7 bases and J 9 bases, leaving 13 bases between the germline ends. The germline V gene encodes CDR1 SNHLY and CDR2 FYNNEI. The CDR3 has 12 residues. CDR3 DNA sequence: TGTGCCAGCATGTGGGGCTCTAGTGAGCAGTTCTTC. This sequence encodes CASMWGSSEQFF.

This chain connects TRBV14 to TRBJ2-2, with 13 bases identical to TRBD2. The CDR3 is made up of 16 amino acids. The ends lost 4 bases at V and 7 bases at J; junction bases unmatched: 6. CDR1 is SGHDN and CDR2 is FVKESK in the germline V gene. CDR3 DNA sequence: TGTGCCAGCAGCCCCTGGACTAGCGGGAGTATCGGGGAGCTGTTTTTT. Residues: CASSPWTSGSIGELFF.

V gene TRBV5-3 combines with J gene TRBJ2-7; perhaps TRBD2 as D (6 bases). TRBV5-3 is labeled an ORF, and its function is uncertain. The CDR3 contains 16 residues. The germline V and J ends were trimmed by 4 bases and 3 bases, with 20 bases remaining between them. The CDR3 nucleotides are TGTGCCAGAAGCGCGGACCCAAGCGGGTGTCTCTACGAGCAGTACTTC. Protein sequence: CARSADPSGCLYEQYF.

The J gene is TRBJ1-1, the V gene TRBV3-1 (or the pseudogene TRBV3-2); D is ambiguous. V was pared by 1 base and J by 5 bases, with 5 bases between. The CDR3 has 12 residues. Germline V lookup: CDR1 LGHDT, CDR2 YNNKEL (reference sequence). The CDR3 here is CASSQVKTEAFF. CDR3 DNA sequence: TGTGCCAGCAGCCAAGTTAAAACTGAAGCTTTCTTT.

The CDR3 sequence is CASSTSSPGQGCFPNTGELFF. CDR3 bases: TGTGCCAGCAGCACCTCTAGTCCGGGACAGGGGTGTTTCCCAAACACCGGGGAGCTGTTTTTT. The gene calls are TRBV21-1 and TRBJ2-2; TRBD1, the table's D call, lacks a check against the DNA. TRBV21-1 is given as a pseudogene. CDR3 size: 21 residues.